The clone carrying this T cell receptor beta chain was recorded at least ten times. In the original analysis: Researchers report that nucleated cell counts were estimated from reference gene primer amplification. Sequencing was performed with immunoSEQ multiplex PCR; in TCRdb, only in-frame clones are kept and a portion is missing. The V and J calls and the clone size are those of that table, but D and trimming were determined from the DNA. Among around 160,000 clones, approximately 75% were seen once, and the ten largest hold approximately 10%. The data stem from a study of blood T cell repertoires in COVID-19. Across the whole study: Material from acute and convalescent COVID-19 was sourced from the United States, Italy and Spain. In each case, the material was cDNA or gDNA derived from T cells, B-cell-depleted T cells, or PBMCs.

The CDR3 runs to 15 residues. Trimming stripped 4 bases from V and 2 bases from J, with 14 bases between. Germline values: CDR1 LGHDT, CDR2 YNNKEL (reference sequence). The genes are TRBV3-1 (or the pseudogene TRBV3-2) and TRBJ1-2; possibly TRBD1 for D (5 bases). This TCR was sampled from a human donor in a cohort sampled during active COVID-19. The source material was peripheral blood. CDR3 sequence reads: CASSPHGALNYGYTF. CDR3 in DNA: TGTGCCAGCAGCCCCCATGGGGCCCTAAACTATGGCTACACCTTC.